The clone carrying this TCR beta chain showed up just once. In the authors' methods: Amplification of reference gene primers was used by the study to estimate nucleated cell counts. Produced via immunoSEQ multiplex PCR; TCRdb's table is partial and in-frame only. V and J calls and clone size are given by that table; D and trimming were obtained from the DNA. The sample has approximately 110,000 clones, 65% to 80% seen once. This CDR3 contains 15 residues. V shed 3 bases and J shed 0 bases, with 12 bases lying between them. From germline, CDR1 is MNHEY and CDR2 SMNVEV (reference sequence). This sample is drawn from a study of blood T cell repertoires in COVID-19. Study in general: Samples representing acute and convalescent COVID-19 were sourced from the United States, Italy and Spain. PBMCs, B-cell-depleted T cells, or T cells were the source of the cDNA or gDNA that made up the material.

Sequenced sample: peripheral blood. The chain recombines TRBV27 with TRBJ2-7; D is perhaps TRBD1 (6 bases). This TCR derives from a human donor with acute or convalescent COVID-19. The donor label of this sample is uncertain. DNA for the CDR3: TGTGCCAGCAGTTTCTTACGGGACACCTCCTACGAGCAGTACTTC. Protein sequence: CASSFLRDTSYEQYF.